This TCR beta chain was sequenced for a study of blood T cell repertoires in COVID-19. Turning to the study itself: The United States, Italy and Spain supplied acute and convalescent COVID-19 samples. From T cells, B-cell-depleted T cells, or PBMCs came the material, which was cDNA or gDNA.

CDR1 is SGHNT and CDR2 is YENEEA in the germline V gene. The trim removed 5 bases at V and 7 bases at J, leaving 4 bases unmatched. This CDR3 has 12 residues. Measured with immunoSEQ multiplex PCR; TCRdb has only the in-frame clones, and not every one. The sample includes 85,000 to 110,000 clones, over 75% of them seen just once. There are a few counts of this clone. Sequenced: peripheral blood. The chain has TRBV11-3 and TRBJ1-2, with 7 bases aligning to TRBD1. This receptor was identified in a human donor in a cohort sampled during active or convalescent COVID-19. CDR3 sequence (DNA): TGTGCCAGCAGCGCAAACAGGGGTGGCTACACCTTC. Translating gives CASSANRGGYTF.